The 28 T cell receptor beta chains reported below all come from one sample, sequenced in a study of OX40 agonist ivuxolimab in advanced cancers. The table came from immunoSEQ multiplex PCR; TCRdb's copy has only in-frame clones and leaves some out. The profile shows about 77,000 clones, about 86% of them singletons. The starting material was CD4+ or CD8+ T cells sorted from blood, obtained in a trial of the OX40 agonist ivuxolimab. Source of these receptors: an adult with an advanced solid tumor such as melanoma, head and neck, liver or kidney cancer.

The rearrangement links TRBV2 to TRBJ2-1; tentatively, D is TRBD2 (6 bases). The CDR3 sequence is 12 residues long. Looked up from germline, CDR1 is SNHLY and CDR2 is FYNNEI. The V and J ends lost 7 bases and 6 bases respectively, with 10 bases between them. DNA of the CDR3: TGTGCCAGCACCCGGGGGACCAATGAGCAGTTCTTC. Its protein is CASTRGTNEQFF.

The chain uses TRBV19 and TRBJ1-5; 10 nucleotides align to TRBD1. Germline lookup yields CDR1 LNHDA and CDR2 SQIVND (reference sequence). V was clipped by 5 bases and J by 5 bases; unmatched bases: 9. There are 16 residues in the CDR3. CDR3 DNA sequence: TGTGCCAGTAGTTCCCGGGACAGGGGCTCATATCAGCCCCAGCATTTT. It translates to CASSSRDRGSYQPQHF.

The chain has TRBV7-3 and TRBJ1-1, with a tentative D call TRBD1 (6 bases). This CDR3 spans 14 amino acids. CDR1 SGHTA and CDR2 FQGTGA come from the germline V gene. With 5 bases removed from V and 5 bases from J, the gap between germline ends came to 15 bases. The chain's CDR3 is CASSPSGGATEAFF. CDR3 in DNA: TGTGCCAGCAGCCCTTCGGGGGGCGCGACTGAAGCTTTCTTT.

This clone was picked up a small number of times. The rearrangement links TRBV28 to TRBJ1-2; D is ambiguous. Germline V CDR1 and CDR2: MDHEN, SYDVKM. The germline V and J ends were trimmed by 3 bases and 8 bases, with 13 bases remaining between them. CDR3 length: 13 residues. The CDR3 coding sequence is TGTGCCAGCAGTTTCGGCGGAGTCAGGGGCTACACCTTC. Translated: CASSFGGVRGYTF.

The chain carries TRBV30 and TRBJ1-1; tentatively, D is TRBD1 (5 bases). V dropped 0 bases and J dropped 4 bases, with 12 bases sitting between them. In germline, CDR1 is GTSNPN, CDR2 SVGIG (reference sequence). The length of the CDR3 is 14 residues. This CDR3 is CAWSVPGHGTEAFF. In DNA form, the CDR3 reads TGTGCCTGGAGTGTCCCAGGGCACGGCACTGAAGCTTTCTTT.

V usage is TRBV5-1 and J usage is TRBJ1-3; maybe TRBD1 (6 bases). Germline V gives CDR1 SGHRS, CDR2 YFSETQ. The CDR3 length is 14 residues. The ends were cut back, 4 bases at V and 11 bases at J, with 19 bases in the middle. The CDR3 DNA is TGCGCCAGCAGCCCCCGGGACACCTCAGGAGCCATATATTTT. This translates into CASSPRDTSGAIYF.

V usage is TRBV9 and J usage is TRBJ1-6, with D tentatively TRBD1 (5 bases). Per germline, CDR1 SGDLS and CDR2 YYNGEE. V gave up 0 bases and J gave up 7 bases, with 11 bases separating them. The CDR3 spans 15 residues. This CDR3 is CASSVAGRENSPLHF. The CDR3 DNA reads TGTGCCAGCAGCGTAGCCGGCAGGGAGAATTCACCCCTCCACTTT.

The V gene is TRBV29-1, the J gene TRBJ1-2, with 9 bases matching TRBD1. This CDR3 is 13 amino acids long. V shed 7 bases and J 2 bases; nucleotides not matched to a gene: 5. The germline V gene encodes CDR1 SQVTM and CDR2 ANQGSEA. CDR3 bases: TGCAGCGGACCCGGGACAGGGAACTATGGCTACACCTTC. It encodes CSGPGTGNYGYTF.

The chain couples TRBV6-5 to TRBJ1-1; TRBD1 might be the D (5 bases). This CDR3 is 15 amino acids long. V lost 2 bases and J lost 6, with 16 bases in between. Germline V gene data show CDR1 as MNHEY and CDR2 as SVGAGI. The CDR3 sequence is CASSYTGAGGSEAFF. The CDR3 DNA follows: TGTGCCAGCAGTTACACCGGGGCAGGCGGGTCTGAAGCTTTCTTT.

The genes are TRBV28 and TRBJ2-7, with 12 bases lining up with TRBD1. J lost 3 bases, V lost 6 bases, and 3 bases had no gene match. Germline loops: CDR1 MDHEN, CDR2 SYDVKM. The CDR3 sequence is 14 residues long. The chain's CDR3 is CASSGTGGFYEQYF. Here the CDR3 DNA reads TGTGCCAGCAGCGGGACAGGGGGCTTCTACGAGCAGTACTTC.

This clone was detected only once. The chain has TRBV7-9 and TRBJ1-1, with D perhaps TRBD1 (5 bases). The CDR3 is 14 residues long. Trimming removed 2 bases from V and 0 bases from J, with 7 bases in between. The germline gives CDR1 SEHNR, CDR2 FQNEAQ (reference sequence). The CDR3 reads CASSLQGMNTEAFF. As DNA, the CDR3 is TGTGCCAGCAGCTTACAGGGAATGAACACTGAAGCTTTCTTT. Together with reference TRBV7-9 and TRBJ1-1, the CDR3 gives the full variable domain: DTGVSQNPRHKITKRGQNVTFRCDPISEHNRLYWYRQTLGQGPEFLTYFQNEAQLEKSRLLSDRFSAERPKGSFSTLEIQRTEQGDSAMYLCASSLQGMNTEAFFGQGTRLTVV.

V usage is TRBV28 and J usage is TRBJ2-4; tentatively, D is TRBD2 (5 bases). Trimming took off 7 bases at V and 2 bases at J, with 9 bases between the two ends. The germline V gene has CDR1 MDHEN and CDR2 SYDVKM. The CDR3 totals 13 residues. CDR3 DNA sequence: TGTGCCAGCACCGAGGGCTCCAAAAACATTCAGTACTTC. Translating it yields CASTEGSKNIQYF.

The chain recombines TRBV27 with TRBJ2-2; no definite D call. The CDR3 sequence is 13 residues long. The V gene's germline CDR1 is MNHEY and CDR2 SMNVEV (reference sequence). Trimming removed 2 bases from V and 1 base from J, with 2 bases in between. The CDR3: CASSLGNTGELFF. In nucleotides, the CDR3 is TGTGCCAGCAGTTTAGGGAACACCGGGGAGCTGTTTTTT.

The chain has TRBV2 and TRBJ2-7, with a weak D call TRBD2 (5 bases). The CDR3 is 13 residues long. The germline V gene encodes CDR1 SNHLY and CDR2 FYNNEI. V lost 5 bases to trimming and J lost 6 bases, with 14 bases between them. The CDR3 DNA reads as TGTGCCAGCAGTTGGGCTCTTCGGGGCGAGCAGTACTTC. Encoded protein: CASSWALRGEQYF. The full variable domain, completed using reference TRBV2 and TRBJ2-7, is EPEVTQTPSHQVTQMGQEVILRCVPISNHLYFYWYRQILGQKVEFLVSFYNNEISEKSEIFDDQFSVERPDGSNFTLKIRSTKLEDSAMYFCASSWALRGEQYFGPGTRLTVT.

CDR3 in amino acids: CASSVGAGELFF. Written as DNA, the CDR3 is TGTGCCAGCAGTGTGGGTGCCGGGGAGCTGTTTTTT. The rearrangement joins TRBV2 to TRBJ2-2; D gene unclear. The V end was cut by 4 bases, the J end by 6 bases, with 6 bases between. Germline-derived CDR1 and CDR2 are SNHLY and FYNNEI. The CDR3 extends over 12 amino acids.

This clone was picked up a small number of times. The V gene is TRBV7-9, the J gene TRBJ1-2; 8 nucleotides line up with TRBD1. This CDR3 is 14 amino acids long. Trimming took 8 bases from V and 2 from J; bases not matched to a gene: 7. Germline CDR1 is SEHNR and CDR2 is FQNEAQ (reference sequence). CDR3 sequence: CASVPGTGNYGYTF. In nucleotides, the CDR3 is TGTGCCAGCGTCCCCGGGACAGGAAACTATGGCTACACCTTC.

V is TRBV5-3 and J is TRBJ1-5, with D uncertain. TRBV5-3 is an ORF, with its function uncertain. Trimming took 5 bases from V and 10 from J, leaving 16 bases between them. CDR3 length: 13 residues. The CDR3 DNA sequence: TGTGCCAGAAGTCATACCGGCCGTTCCCCCCAGCATTTT. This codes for CARSHTGRSPQHF.

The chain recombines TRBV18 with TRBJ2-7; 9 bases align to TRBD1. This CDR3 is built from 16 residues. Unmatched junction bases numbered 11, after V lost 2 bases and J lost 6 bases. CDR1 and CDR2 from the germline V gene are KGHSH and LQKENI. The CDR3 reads CASSPLSTGGTGEQYF. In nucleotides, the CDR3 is TGTGCCAGCTCACCATTGTCGACAGGGGGAACGGGCGAGCAGTACTTC.

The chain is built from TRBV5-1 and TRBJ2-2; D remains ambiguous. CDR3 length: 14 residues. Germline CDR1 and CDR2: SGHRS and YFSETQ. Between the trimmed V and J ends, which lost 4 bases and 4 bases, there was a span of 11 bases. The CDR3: CASSPSGFTGELFF. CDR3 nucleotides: TGCGCCAGCAGCCCCTCCGGGTTCACCGGGGAGCTGTTTTTT.

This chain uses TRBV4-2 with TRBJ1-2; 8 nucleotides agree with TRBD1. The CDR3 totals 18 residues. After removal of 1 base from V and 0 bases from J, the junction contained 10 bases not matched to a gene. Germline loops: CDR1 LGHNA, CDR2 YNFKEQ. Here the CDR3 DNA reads TGTGCCAGCAGCCAAGTTGAGGGGCAGGGGGCCCCTAACTATGGCTACACCTTC. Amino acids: CASSQVEGQGAPNYGYTF.

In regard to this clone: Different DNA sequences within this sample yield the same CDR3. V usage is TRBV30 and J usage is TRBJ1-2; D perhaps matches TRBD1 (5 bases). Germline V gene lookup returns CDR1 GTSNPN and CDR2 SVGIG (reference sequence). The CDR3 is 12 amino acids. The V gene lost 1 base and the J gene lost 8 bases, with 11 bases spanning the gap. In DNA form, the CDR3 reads TGTGCCTGGAGTGCCCTGGGGGGGGGCTACACCTTC. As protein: CAWSALGGGYTF.

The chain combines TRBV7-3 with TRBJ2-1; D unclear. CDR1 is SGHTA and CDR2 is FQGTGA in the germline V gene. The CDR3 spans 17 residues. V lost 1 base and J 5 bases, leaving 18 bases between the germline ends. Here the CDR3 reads CASSLRAATQANNEQFF. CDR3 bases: TGTGCCAGCAGCTTAAGGGCGGCTACCCAAGCCAACAATGAGCAGTTCTTC.

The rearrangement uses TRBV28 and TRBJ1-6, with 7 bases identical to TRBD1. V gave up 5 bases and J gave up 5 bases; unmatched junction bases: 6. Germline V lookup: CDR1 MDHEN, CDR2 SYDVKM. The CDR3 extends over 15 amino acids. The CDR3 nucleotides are TGTGCCAGCAGTCTCCCGCAGGGGGATAATTCACCCCTCCACTTT. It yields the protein CASSLPQGDNSPLHF.

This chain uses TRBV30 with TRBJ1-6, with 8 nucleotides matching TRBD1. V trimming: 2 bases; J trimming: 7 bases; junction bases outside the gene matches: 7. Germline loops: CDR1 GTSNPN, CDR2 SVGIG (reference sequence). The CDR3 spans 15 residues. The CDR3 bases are TGTGCCTGGAGTCGCCGCTCAGGGGGCAATTCACCCCTCCACTTT. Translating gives CAWSRRSGGNSPLHF.

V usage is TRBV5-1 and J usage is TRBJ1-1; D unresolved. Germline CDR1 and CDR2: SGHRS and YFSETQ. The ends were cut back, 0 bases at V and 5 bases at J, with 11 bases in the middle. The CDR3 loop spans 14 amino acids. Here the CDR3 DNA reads TGCGCCAGCAGCTTGGAGTCCGTCGGAACTGAAGCTTTCTTT. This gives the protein CASSLESVGTEAFF.

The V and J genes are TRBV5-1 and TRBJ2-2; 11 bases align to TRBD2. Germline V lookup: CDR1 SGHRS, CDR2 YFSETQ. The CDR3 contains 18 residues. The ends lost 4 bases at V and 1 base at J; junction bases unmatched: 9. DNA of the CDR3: TGCGCCAGCAGCCACGGACTAGCGGGTAGGGGGAACACCGGGGAGCTGTTTTTT. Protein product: CASSHGLAGRGNTGELFF. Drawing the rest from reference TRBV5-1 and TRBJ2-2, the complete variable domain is KAGVTQTPRYLIKTRGQQVTLSCSPISGHRSVSWYQQTPGQGLQFLFEYFSETQRNKGNFPGRFSGRQFSNSRSEMNVSTLELGDSALYLCASSHGLAGRGNTGELFFGEGSRLTVL.

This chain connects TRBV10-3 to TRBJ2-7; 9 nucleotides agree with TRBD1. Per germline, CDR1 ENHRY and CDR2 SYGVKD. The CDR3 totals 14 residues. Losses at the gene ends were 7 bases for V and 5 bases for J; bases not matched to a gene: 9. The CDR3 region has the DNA TGTGCCATCAAGGTACAGGGGGCCGACCACGAGCAGTACTTC. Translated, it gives CAIKVQGADHEQYF.

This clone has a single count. CDR3 sequence: CASSEKLRGLAGELFF. DNA for the CDR3: TGTGCCAGCAGTGAGAAGCTCAGGGGGCTCGCCGGGGAGCTGTTTTTT. The chain joins TRBV6-1 to TRBJ2-2; 8 bases line up with TRBD1. Germline V gene sequence: CDR1 MNHNS, CDR2 SASEGT. The CDR3 length is 16 residues. The V gene end was trimmed by 3 bases and the J gene end by 6 bases; junction bases not matched to a gene: 9.